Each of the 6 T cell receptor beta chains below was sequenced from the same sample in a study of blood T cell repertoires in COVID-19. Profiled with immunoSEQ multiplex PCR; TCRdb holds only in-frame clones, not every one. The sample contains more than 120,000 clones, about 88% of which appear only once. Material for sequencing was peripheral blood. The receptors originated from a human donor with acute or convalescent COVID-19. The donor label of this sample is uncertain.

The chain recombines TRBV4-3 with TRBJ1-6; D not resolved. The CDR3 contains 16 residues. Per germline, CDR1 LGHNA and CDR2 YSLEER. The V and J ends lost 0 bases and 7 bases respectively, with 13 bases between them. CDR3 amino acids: CASSQDFPGVNSPLHF. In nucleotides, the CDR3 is TGCGCCAGCAGCCAAGATTTCCCCGGGGTCAATTCACCCCTCCACTTT.

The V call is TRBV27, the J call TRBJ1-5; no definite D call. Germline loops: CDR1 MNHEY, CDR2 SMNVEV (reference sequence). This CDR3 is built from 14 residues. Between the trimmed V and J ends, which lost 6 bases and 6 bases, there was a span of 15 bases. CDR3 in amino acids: CASSPRGLGQPQHF. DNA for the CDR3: TGTGCCAGCAGCCCTCGAGGGTTGGGTCAGCCCCAGCATTTT.

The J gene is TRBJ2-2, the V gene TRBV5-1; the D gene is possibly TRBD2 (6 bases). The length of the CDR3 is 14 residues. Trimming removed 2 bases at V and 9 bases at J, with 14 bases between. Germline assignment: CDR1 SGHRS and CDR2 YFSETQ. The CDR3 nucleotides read TGCGCCAGCAGCTTCACCAGGGAGGTCCGGGAGCTGTTTTTT. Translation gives CASSFTREVRELFF.

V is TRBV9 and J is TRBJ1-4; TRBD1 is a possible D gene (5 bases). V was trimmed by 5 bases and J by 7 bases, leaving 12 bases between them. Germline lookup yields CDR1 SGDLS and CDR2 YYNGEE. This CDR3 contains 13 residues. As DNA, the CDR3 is TGTGCCAGCAGTGCAGGGTGGGGTGAAAAACTGTTTTTT. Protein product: CASSAGWGEKLFF.

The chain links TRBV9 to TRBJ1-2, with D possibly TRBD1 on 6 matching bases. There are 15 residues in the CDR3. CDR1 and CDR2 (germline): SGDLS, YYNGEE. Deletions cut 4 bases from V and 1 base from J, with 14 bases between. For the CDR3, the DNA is TGTGCCAGCAGCCCGAGGACAGCCTTTAACTATGGCTACACCTTC. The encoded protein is CASSPRTAFNYGYTF.

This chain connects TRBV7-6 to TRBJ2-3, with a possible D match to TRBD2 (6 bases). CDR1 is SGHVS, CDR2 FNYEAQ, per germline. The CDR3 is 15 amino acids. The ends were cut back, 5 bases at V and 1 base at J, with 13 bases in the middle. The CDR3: CASSPIGGGTDTQYF. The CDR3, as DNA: TGTGCCAGCAGCCCGATAGGCGGGGGCACAGATACGCAGTATTTT.